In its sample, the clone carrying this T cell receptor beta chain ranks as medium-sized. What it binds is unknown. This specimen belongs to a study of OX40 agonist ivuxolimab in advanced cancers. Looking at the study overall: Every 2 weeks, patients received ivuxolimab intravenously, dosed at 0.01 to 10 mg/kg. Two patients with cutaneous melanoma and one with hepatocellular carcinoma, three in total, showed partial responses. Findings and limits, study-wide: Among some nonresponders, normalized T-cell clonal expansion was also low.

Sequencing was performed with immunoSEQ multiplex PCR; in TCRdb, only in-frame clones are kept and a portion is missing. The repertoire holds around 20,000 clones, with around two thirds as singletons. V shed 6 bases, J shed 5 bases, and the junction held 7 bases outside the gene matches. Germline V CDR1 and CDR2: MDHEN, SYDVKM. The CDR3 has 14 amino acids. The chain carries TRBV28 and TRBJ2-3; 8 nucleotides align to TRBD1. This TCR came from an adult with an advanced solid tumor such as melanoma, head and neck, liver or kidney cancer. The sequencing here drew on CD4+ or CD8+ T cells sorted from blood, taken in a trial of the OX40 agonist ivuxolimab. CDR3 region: CASSEDRAEDTQYF. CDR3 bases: TGTGCCAGCAGCGAGGACAGGGCTGAAGATACGCAGTATTTT.